A selection of T cell receptor beta chains follows, all from one sample in a study of OX40 agonist ivuxolimab in advanced cancers. The repertoire was sequenced with immunoSEQ multiplex PCR; TCRdb's copy has only in-frame clones and lacks some. The table has roughly 19,000 clones, approximately 79% seen once. This material consisted of CD4+ or CD8+ T cells sorted from blood, taken in a trial of the OX40 agonist ivuxolimab. These TCRs come from an adult with an advanced solid tumor such as melanoma, head and neck, liver or kidney cancer. Each CDR3 is given with its conserved first and last residue. D genes are given only for firm matches. The listing skips clone size in some rows; elsewhere it reads once, few, many or a size class.

J gene | V gene | clone size | D gene | CDR3 protein | CDR3 DNA
TRBJ1-5 | TRBV27 | - | - | CASSLGEMEPQHF | TGTGCCAGCAGTTTAGGGGAGATGGAGCCCCAGCATTTT
TRBJ2-3 | TRBV7-8 | - | TRBD2 | CASSFSGGLSTDTQYF | TGTGCCAGCAGCTTCAGCGGGGGCCTGAGCACAGATACGCAGTATTTT
TRBJ2-7 | TRBV10-3 | - | - | CAISGQLGKESSSYEQYF | TGTGCCATCAGTGGCCAACTCGGGAAAGAATCGAGCTCCTACGAGCAGTACTTC
TRBJ1-3 | TRBV7-2 | - | - | CATQGPKDSLSGNTIYF | TGTGCCACTCAGGGCCCAAAGGACAGCTTATCTGGAAACACCATATATTTT
TRBJ2-2 | TRBV4-1 | - | - | CASSKNTGELFF | TGCGCCAGCAGCAAGAACACCGGGGAGCTGTTTTTT
TRBJ2-1 | TRBV10-2 | - | - | CASSVIPVGRNNEQFF | TGCGCCAGCAGTGTCATTCCGGTGGGGAGGAACAATGAGCAGTTCTTC
TRBJ2-2 | TRBV6-1 | - | - | CASSEYDYTGELFF | TGTGCCAGCAGTGAATACGACTACACCGGGGAGCTGTTTTTT
TRBJ1-5 | TRBV4-1 | - | - | CASSHAGAGQPQHF | TGCGCCAGCAGCCATGCGGGGGCGGGTCAGCCCCAGCATTTT
TRBJ1-5 | TRBV19 | - | - | CASTSGARNQPQHF | TGTGCCAGTACCTCAGGGGCCCGCAATCAGCCCCAGCATTTT
TRBJ1-1 | TRBV7-3 | - | - | CASSTFVGVRDRNTEAFF | TGTGCCAGCAGCACTTTCGTTGGGGTCCGGGACCGGAACACTGAAGCTTTCTTT
TRBJ2-7 | TRBV28 | - | - | CASSLLVGEAYEQYF | TGTGCCAGCAGTTTATTGGTAGGGGAGGCCTACGAGCAGTACTTC
TRBJ2-4 | TRBV29-1 | - | TRBD1 | CSVRGQGGDDIQYF | TGCAGCGTCCGGGGACAGGGCGGCGACGACATTCAGTACTTC
TRBJ2-3 | TRBV6-4 | - | TRBD2 | CASSDSASGGDTQYF | TGTGCCAGCAGTGACTCAGCTAGCGGGGGGGATACGCAGTATTTT
TRBJ1-5 | TRBV6-1 | few | - | CASSEFLWGNQPQHF | TGTGCCAGCAGTGAATTTCTGTGGGGCAATCAGCCCCAGCATTTT
TRBJ2-5 | TRBV27 | few | - | CASSLDSQETQYF | TGTGCCAGCAGTTTGGACAGCCAAGAGACCCAGTACTTC
TRBJ1-5 | TRBV30 | - | - | CAWSRPVGVGPQHF | TGTGCCTGGAGTAGGCCGGTCGGGGTTGGGCCCCAGCATTTT
TRBJ1-2 | TRBV15 | - | - | CATSIWREVSGYTF | TGTGCCACCTCTATTTGGCGGGAGGTTAGTGGCTACACCTTC
TRBJ1-6 | TRBV7-2 | - | TRBD1 | CASSSKGADSPLHF | TGTGCCAGCAGCTCCAAGGGGGCGGATTCACCCCTCCACTTT
TRBJ2-7 | TRBV15 | - | - | CATSISRDTPYEQYF | TGTGCCACCAGCATCTCCCGGGACACACCCTACGAGCAGTACTTC
TRBJ2-7 | TRBV29-1 | - | - | CSVDLGASLEQYF | TGCAGCGTTGATCTGGGGGCTTCCCTCGAGCAGTACTTC
TRBJ2-1 | TRBV6-5 | - | - | CASTQGPSNEQFF | TGTGCCAGCACCCAAGGACCCTCCAATGAGCAGTTCTTC
TRBJ2-3 | TRBV16 | - | - | CASSPLEGQITDTQYF | TGTGCCAGCAGCCCATTGGAGGGACAGATCACAGATACGCAGTATTTT
TRBJ2-1 | TRBV27 | - | - | CASNRRDMFFF | TGTGCCAGCAACCGTCGGGACATGTTTTTCTTC
TRBJ1-6 | TRBV27 | once | - | CASSFPLSYNSPLHF | TGTGCCAGCAGTTTCCCTCTCTCCTATAATTCACCCCTCCACTTT
TRBJ1-3 | TRBV29-1 | few | - | CSVEVWNTIYF | TGCAGCGTTGAAGTTTGGAACACCATATATTTT
TRBJ2-7 | TRBV6-5 | - | - | CASSPGRAYEQYF | TGTGCCAGCAGCCCTGGACGGGCCTACGAGCAGTACTTC
TRBJ2-3 | TRBV7-3 | - | - | CASSLSRGYDTQYF | TGTGCCAGCAGCTTAAGTAGGGGATATGATACGCAGTATTTT
TRBJ2-5 | TRBV5-1 | - | - | CASSLGGGQETQYF | TGCGCCAGCAGCTTGGGGGGCGGCCAAGAGACCCAGTACTTC
TRBJ1-5 | TRBV7-9 | - | - | CASSLNFIGARNQPQHF | TGTGCCAGCAGCTTAAATTTTATTGGGGCGCGAAATCAGCCCCAGCATTTT
TRBJ2-5 | TRBV5-1 | - | - | CASSSPPDTNQETQYF | TGCGCCAGCAGCTCCCCACCGGACACGAACCAAGAGACCCAGTACTTC
TRBJ2-5 | TRBV4-1 | - | TRBD1 | CASSDRVRGTQYF | TGCGCCAGCAGCGACAGGGTCCGGGGGACCCAGTACTTC
TRBJ2-2 | TRBV6-5 | - | - | CASSYWAGELFF | TGTGCCAGCAGTTACTGGGCCGGGGAGCTGTTTTTT
TRBJ2-7 | TRBV4-2 | - | TRBD1 | CASSQVTGNSYEQYF | TGTGCCAGCAGCCAGGTGACAGGGAACTCCTACGAGCAGTACTTC
TRBJ2-5 | TRBV5-4 | - | - | CASSLEGTPEQYF | TGTGCCAGCAGCTTGGAAGGGACCCCGGAGCAGTACTTC
TRBJ2-5 | TRBV27 | - | - | CASSQEWGREETQYF | TGTGCCAGCAGTCAAGAATGGGGTCGGGAAGAGACCCAGTACTTC
TRBJ2-5 | TRBV29-1 | - | - | CSVGGTGWAAQETQYF | TGCAGCGTTGGGGGGACGGGTTGGGCAGCACAAGAGACCCAGTACTTC
TRBJ2-7 | TRBV14 | - | - | CASSKTDRSSYEQYF | TGTGCCAGCAGCAAAACAGATCGGAGCTCCTACGAGCAGTACTTC
TRBJ2-7 | TRBV7-2 | - | TRBD2 | CASSLLAGVDEQYF | TGTGCCAGCAGCCTACTAGCGGGGGTGGACGAGCAGTACTTC
TRBJ2-7 | TRBV2 | - | - | CASSPDSTYEQYF | TGTGCCAGCAGTCCTGACAGCACCTACGAGCAGTACTTC
TRBJ1-5 | TRBV7-9 | few | - | CASSRNSNQPQHF | TGTGCCAGCAGCCGGAATAGCAATCAGCCCCAGCATTTT
TRBJ2-2 | TRBV2 | - | - | CASGVAGELFF | TGTGCCAGCGGAGTAGCCGGGGAGCTGTTTTTT
TRBJ1-6 | TRBV15 | - | - | CATSRELVGARHSPLHF | TGTGCCACCAGCAGAGAGCTTGTAGGGGCGCGCCATTCACCCCTCCACTTT
TRBJ2-2 | TRBV5-4 | - | - | CASSLADTGELFF | TGTGCCAGCAGCTTGGCCGACACCGGGGAGCTGTTTTTT
TRBJ1-2 | TRBV15 | once | - | CATSRDLPRENYGYTF | TGTGCCACCAGCAGAGATCTCCCTAGAGAGAACTATGGCTACACCTTC
TRBJ2-1 | TRBV5-1 | - | TRBD2 | CASSLARGDSYNEQFF | TGCGCCAGCAGCTTGGCCCGGGGGGACTCCTACAATGAGCAGTTCTTC
TRBJ2-1 | TRBV28 | - | - | CASSLRASPNQYNEQFF | TGTGCCAGCAGTTTAAGGGCCAGCCCAAACCAATACAATGAGCAGTTCTTC
TRBJ1-1 | TRBV7-9 | - | - | CASSTVQGDTEAFF | TGTGCCAGCAGCACTGTACAGGGTGACACTGAAGCTTTCTTT
TRBJ2-1 | TRBV6-5 | - | TRBD1 | CASSTGVTQFF | TGTGCCAGCAGCACAGGGGTTACGCAGTTCTTC
TRBJ1-2 | TRBV6-6 | few | - | CASGGYTF | TGTGCCAGCGGGGGCTACACCTTC
TRBJ1-5 | TRBV28 | medium-sized | - | CASSLYLDSSNQPQHF | TGTGCCAGCAGTTTATACCTCGACAGTTCGAATCAGCCCCAGCATTTT
TRBJ1-1 | TRBV30 | - | TRBD1 | CAWRGGADRGTMNTEAFF | TGTGCCTGGAGAGGGGGGGCGGACAGGGGTACCATGAACACTGAAGCTTTCTTT
TRBJ2-1 | TRBV14 | - | - | CASSPAGGRTYNEQFF | TGTGCCAGCAGCCCAGCCGGGGGTAGAACGTACAATGAGCAGTTCTTC
TRBJ1-2 | TRBV7-9 | - | - | CASSHNPNYGYTF | TGTGCCAGCAGCCACAATCCTAACTATGGCTACACCTTC
TRBJ1-5 | TRBV5-8 | - | - | CASSSRGRSNQPQHF | TGTGCCAGCTCAAGTAGGGGGAGGAGCAATCAGCCCCAGCATTTT
TRBJ2-2 | TRBV4-3 | - | - | CASSQVRQNTGELFF | TGCGCCAGCAGCCAAGTACGACAGAACACCGGGGAGCTGTTTTTT
TRBJ2-1 | TRBV29-1 | - | TRBD1 | CSVDVQGDSYNEQFF | TGCAGCGTTGATGTCCAGGGGGACTCCTACAATGAGCAGTTCTTC
TRBJ2-3 | TRBV9 | few | - | CASSEYGTDTDTQYF | TGTGCCAGCAGCGAATACGGGACGGATACAGATACGCAGTATTTT